This TCR beta chain appears in the sequencing data of a study of cytomegalovirus exposure and HLA in healthy donors. The study ran its PCR with 60 Vbeta and 13 Jbeta primers. Here immunoSEQ multiplex PCR was the method, and the copy in TCRdb shows in-frame clones only, minus some. The data hold some 130,000 clones, with roughly 77% observed a single time. Germline V gene data show CDR1 as SGHRS and CDR2 as YFSETQ. V dropped 2 bases and J dropped 10; count of bases not matched to a gene: 5. The CDR3 has 13 residues. The sequenced material came from PBMCs. The receptor comes from a middle-aged woman in good health and CMV-seropositive. V is TRBV5-1 and J is TRBJ2-1; TRBD2 aligns across 8 bases. The CDR3 loop reads CASSFRTSQEQFF. CDR3 DNA sequence: TGCGCCAGCAGCTTCCGGACTAGCCAGGAGCAGTTCTTC.